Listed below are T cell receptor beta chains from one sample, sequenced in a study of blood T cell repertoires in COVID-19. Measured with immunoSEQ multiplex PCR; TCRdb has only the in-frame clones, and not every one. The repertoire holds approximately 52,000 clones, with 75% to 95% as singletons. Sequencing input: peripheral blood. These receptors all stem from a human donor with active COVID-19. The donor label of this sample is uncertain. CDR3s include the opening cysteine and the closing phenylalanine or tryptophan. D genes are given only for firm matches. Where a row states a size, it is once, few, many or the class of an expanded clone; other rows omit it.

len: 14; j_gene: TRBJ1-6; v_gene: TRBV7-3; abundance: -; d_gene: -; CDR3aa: CASSLKRNNSPLHF; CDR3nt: TGTGCCAGCAGCTTAAAGAGGAATAATTCACCCCTCCACTTT
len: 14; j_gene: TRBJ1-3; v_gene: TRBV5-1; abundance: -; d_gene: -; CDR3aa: CASSPGGSGNTIYF; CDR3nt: TGCGCCAGCAGCCCGGGGGGCTCTGGAAACACCATATATTTT
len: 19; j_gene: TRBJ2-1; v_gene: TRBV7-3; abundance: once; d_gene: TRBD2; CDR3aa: CASSLTSGVAGGPRNEQFF; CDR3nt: TGTGCCAGCAGCTTAACGTCAGGGGTAGCGGGAGGGCCGAGGAATGAGCAGTTCTTC
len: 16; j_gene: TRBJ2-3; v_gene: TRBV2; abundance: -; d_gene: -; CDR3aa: CASRRELSPSTDTQYF; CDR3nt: TGTGCCAGCAGGAGAGAACTCTCTCCCAGCACAGATACGCAGTATTTT
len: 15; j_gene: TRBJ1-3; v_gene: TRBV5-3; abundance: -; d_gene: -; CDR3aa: CARSLDCFSGNTIYF; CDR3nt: TGTGCCAGAAGCTTAGACTGCTTCTCTGGAAACACCATATATTTT
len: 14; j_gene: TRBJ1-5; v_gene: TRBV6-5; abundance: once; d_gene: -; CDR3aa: CASSIQAGPQPQHF; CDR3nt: TGTGCCAGCAGCATACAAGCGGGACCTCAGCCCCAGCATTTT
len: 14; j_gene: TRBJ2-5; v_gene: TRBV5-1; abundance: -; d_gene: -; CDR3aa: CASSFGANQETQYF; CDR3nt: TGCGCCAGCAGCTTTGGGGCTAACCAAGAGACCCAGTACTTC
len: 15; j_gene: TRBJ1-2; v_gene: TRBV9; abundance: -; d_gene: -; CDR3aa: CASSPMGGASYGYTF; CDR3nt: TGTGCCAGCAGCCCCATGGGGGGGGCCAGCTATGGCTACACCTTC
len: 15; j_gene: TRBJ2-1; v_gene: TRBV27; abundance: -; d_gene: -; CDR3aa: CASSKDWTRGNEQFF; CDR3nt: TGTGCCAGCAGTAAGGACTGGACCCGGGGGAATGAGCAGTTCTTC
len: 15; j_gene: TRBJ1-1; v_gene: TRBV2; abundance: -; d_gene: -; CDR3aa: CASSEALRGNTEAFF; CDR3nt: TGTGCCAGCAGTGAAGCGCTTCGGGGGAACACTGAAGCTTTCTTT
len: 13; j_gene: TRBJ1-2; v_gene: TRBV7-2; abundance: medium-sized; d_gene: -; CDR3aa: CASVQGALGDYTF; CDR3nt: TGTGCCAGCGTACAGGGAGCCCTTGGAGACTACACCTTC
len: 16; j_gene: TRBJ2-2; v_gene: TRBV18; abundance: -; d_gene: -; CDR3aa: CASSPPSRANTGELFF; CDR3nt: TGTGCCAGCTCACCACCGAGCAGGGCCAACACCGGGGAGCTGTTTTTT
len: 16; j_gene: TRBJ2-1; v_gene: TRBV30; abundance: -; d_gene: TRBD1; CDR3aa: CAWSRDRTGIGNEQFF; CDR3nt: TGTGCCTGGAGTAGGGATAGGACAGGGATCGGCAATGAGCAGTTCTTC
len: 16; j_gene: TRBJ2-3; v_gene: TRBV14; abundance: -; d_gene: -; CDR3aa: CASSQVTGSPGDTQYF; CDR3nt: TGTGCCAGCAGCCAAGTTACAGGGTCCCCGGGAGATACGCAGTATTTT
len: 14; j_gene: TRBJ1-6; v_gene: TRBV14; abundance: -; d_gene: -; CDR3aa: CASSQVLVNSPLHF; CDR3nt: TGTGCCAGCAGCCAAGTTCTTGTTAATTCACCCCTCCACTTT
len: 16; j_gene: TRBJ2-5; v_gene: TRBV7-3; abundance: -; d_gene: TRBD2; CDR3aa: CASSPGLAGAMETQYF; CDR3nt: TGTGCCAGCAGCCCGGGACTAGCGGGGGCAATGGAGACCCAGTACTTC
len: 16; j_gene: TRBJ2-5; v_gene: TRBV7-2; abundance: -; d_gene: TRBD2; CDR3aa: CASSTGLAGAGETQYF; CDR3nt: TGTGCCAGCAGCACTGGACTAGCGGGAGCAGGGGAGACCCAGTACTTC
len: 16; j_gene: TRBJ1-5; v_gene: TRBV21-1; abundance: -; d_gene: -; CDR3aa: CASSTPSWPSNQPQHF; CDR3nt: TGTGCCAGCAGCACCCCTTCCTGGCCCAGCAATCAGCCCCAGCATTTT
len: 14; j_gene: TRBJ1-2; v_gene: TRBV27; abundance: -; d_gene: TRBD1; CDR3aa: CASSLQQGAGGYTF; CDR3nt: TGTGCCAGCAGTTTACAACAGGGGGCGGGCGGCTACACCTTC
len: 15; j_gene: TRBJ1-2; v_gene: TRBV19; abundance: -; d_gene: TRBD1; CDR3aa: CASSTRTGLNYGYTF; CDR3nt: TGTGCCAGTAGTACCCGGACAGGGCTGAACTATGGCTACACCTTC
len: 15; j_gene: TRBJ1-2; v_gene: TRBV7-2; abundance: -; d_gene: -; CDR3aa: CASSLGPGSNYGYTF; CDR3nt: TGTGCCAGCAGCTTAGGTCCCGGGTCTAACTATGGCTACACCTTC
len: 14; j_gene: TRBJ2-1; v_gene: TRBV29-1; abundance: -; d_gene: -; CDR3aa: CSVLVLTRVGEQFF; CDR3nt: TGCAGCGTTTTGGTCTTAACGAGGGTAGGTGAGCAGTTCTTC
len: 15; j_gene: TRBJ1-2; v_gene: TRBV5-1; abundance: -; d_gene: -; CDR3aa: CASSLAGEMNYGYTF; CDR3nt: TGCGCCAGCAGCTTGGCCGGGGAGATGAACTATGGCTACACCTTC
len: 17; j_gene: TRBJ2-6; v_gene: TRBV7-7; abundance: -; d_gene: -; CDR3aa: CASSPGSASSGANVLTF; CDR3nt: TGTGCTAGCAGCCCCGGCAGCGCTAGCTCTGGGGCCAACGTCCTGACTTTC
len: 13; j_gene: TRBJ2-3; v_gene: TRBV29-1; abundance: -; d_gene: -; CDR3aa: CSVDGGGKDTQYF; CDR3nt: TGCAGCGTTGATGGTGGGGGGAAAGATACGCAGTATTTT
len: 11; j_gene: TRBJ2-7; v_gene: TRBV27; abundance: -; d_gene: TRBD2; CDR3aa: CASMWGGEQYF; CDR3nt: TGTGCCAGCATGTGGGGGGGTGAGCAGTACTTC
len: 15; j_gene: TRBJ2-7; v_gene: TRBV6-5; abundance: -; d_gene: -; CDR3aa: CASSLLGQRSYEQYF; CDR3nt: TGTGCCAGCAGTCTACTCGGACAGAGATCCTACGAGCAGTACTTC
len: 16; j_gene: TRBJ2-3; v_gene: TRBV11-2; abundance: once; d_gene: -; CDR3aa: CASSLGVQVSTDTQYF; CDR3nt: TGTGCCAGCAGCTTAGGAGTGCAGGTTAGCACAGATACGCAGTATTTT
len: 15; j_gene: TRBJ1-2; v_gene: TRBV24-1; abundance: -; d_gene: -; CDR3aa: CATSDLPHRVNGYTF; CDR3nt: TGTGCCACCAGTGATTTGCCCCACAGGGTTAATGGCTACACCTTC
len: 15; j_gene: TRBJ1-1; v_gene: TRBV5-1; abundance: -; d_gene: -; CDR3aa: CASIRFPGENTEAFF; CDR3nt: TGCGCCAGCATCCGTTTCCCAGGGGAGAACACTGAAGCTTTCTTT
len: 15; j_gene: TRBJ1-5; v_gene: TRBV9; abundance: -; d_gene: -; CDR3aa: CASSVGGGHNQPQHF; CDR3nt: TGTGCCAGCAGCGTAGGTGGCGGTCACAATCAGCCCCAGCATTTT
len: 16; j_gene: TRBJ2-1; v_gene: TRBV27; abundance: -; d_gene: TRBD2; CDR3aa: CASSLLPSGAYNEQFF; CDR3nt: TGTGCCAGCAGTTTATTGCCTAGCGGGGCTTACAATGAGCAGTTCTTC
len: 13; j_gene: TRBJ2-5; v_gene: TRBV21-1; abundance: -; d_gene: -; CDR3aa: CANYLTGKETQYF; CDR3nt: TGTGCCAACTACTTGACAGGGAAGGAGACCCAGTACTTC
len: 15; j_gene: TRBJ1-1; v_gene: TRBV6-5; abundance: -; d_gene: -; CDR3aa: CASTPPGGSDTEAFF; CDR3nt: TGTGCCAGCACTCCCCCCGGGGGGTCGGACACTGAAGCTTTCTTT
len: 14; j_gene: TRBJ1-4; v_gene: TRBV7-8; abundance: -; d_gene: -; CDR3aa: CASSPHLANEKLFF; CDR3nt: TGTGCCAGCAGCCCTCACTTGGCTAATGAAAAACTGTTTTTT
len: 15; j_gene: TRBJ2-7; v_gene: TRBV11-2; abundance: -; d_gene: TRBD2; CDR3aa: CASSLGPAGAYEQYF; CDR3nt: TGTGCCAGCAGCTTAGGGCCAGCGGGAGCCTACGAGCAGTACTTC
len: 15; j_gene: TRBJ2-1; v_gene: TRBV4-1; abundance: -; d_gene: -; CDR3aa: CASSQLTRTYNEQFF; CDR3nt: TGCGCCAGCAGCCAACTGACACGGACCTACAATGAGCAGTTCTTC
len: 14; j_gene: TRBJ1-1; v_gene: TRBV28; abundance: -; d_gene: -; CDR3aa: CAIKGREMNTEAFF; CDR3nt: TGTGCCATCAAGGGGCGGGAGATGAACACTGAAGCTTTCTTT
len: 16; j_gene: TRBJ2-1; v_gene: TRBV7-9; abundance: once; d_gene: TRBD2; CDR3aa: CASSLDGLAGVDEQFF; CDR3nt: TGTGCCAGCAGCTTAGACGGACTAGCGGGAGTGGATGAGCAGTTCTTC
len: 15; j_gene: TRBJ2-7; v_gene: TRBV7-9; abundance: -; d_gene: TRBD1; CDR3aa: CASSSSGTGGIEQYF; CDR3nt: TGTGCCAGCAGCTCGTCCGGGACAGGGGGCATCGAGCAGTACTTC
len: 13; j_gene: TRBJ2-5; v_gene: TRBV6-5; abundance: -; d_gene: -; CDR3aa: CASRQGFGETQYF; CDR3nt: TGTGCCAGCAGGCAGGGGTTCGGGGAGACCCAGTACTTC
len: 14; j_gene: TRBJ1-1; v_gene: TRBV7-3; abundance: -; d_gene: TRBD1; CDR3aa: CASSLDRGRTEAFF; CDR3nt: TGTGCCAGCAGCTTAGACAGGGGGCGGACTGAAGCTTTCTTT
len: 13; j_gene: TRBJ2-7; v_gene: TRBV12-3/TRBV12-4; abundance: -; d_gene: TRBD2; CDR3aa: CASSLLAAVEQYF; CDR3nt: TGTGCCAGCAGTTTGCTAGCGGCCGTAGAGCAGTACTTC
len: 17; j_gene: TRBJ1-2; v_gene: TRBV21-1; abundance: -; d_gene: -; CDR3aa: CASSGRRGLGGNYGYTF; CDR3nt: TGTGCCAGCAGCGGGCGCAGGGGGCTCGGCGGTAACTATGGCTACACCTTC
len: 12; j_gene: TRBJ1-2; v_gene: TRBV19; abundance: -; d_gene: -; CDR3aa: CASSAGPGGYTF; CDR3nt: TGTGCCAGTAGTGCAGGCCCAGGGGGCTACACCTTC
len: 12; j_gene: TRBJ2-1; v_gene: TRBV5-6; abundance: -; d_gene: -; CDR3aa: CASSFLAIEQFF; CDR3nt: TGTGCCAGCAGCTTCCTAGCGATCGAGCAGTTCTTC
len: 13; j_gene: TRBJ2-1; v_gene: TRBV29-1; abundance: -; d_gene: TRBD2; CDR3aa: CSGEGTPPNEQFF; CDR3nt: TGCAGCGGGGAGGGGACCCCTCCCAATGAGCAGTTCTTC
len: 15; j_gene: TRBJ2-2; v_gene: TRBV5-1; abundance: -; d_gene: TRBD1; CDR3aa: CASSPPGTGGGELFF; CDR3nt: TGCGCCAGCAGTCCGCCTGGGACAGGGGGCGGGGAGCTGTTTTTT